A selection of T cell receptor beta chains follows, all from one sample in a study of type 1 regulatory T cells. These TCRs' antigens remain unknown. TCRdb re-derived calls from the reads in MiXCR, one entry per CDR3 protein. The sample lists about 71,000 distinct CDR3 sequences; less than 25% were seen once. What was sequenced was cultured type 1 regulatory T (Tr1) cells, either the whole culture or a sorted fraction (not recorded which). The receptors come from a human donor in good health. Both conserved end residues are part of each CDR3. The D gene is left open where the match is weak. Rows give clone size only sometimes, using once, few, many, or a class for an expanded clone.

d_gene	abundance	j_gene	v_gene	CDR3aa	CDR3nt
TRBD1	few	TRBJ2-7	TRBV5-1	CASSLGTGYEQYF	TGCGCCAGCAGCTTGGGGACAGGGTACGAGCAGTACTTC
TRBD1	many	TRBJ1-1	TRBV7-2	CASSSRQGRNTEAFF	TGTGCCAGCAGCTCACGACAGGGGAGGAACACTGAAGCTTTCTTT
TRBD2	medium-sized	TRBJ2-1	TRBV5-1	CASSFQRGLEEQFF	TGCGCCAGCAGCTTCCAGCGGGGGCTCGAGGAGCAGTTCTTC
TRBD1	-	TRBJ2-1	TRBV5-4	CASSKGDRGRGEQFF	TGTGCCAGCAGCAAAGGGGACAGGGGGCGCGGTGAGCAGTTCTTC
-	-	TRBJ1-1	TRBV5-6	CASSLGGKSVEAFF	TGTGCCAGCAGCTTGGGGGGGAAGAGTGTTGAAGCTTTCTTT
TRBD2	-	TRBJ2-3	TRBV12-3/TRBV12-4	CASSLIAGGPTDTQYF	TGTGCCAGCAGTTTAATCGCGGGAGGGCCGACAGATACGCAGTATTTT
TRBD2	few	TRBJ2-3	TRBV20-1	CSAQYGLAGGTDTQYF	TGCAGTGCCCAATATGGACTAGCGGGGGGCACAGATACGCAGTATTTT
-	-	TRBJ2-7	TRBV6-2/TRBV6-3	CASSYPFGGSLHEQYF	TGTGCCAGCAGTTACCCCTTTGGTGGTAGCTTGCACGAGCAGTACTTC
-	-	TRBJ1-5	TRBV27	CAAVRQDSNQPQHF	TGTGCCGCGGTTCGGCAAGACAGCAATCAGCCCCAGCATTTT
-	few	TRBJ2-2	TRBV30	CAWSQGPAAGEPFF	TGTGCCTGGAGTCAGGGGCCAGCGGCCGGGGAGCCGTTTTTT
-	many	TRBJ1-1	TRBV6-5	CASSPPGGWGEAFF	TGTGCCAGCAGTCCCCCAGGCGGTTGGGGTGAAGCTTTCTTT
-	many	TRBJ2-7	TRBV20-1	CSASGTDYEQYF	TGCAGTGCATCCGGGACGGACTACGAGCAGTACTTC
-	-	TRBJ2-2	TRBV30	CAWTRLGQSTGELFF	TGTGCCTGGACCCGTCTCGGTCAGAGCACCGGGGAGCTGTTTTTT
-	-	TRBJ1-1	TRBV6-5	CASKRSMNTEAFF	TGTGCCAGCAAAAGGAGCATGAACACTGAAGCTTTCTTT
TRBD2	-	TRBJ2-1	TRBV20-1	CSASLASGLRNEQFF	TGCAGTGCTAGTCTAGCTAGCGGCCTGAGGAATGAGCAGTTCTTC
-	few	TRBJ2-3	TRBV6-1	CASRALRGTGDTQYF	TGTGCCAGCAGGGCCCTGCGAGGGACCGGGGATACGCAGTATTTT
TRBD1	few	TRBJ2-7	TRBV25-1	CASLRQGSYEQYF	TGTGCCAGCCTGAGACAGGGATCCTACGAGCAGTACTTC
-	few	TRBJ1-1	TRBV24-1	CATKREVDTEAFF	TGTGCCACCAAACGAGAAGTCGACACTGAAGCTTTCTTT
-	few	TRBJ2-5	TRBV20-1	CSAVTQETQYF	TGCAGTGCTGTAACGCAAGAGACCCAGTACTTC
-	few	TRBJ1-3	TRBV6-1	CASSDPRERAGNTIYF	TGTGCCAGCAGTGACCCCCGGGAACGAGCTGGAAACACCATATATTTT
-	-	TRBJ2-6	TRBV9	CASSVATTSGANVLTF	TGTGCCAGCAGCGTAGCGACGACCTCTGGGGCCAACGTCCTGACTTTC
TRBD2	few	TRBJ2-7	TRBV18	CASSPQGLAGGSSYEQYF	TGTGCCAGCTCACCTCAAGGACTAGCGGGAGGGTCCTCCTACGAGCAGTACTTC
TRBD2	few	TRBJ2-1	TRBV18	CASSPQIAGNEQFF	TGTGCCAGCTCACCCCAAATAGCGGGCAATGAGCAGTTCTTC
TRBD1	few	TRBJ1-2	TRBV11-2	CASSLGTGGYGYTF	TGTGCCAGCAGCTTAGGGACAGGGGGCTATGGCTACACCTTC
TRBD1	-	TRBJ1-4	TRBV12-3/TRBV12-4	CASSPGTGIEKLFF	TGTGCCAGCAGTCCCGGGACAGGGATTGAAAAACTGTTTTTT
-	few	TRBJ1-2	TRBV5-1	CASSLYSNPYGYTF	TGCGCCAGCAGCTTGTACAGCAATCCCTATGGCTACACCTTC
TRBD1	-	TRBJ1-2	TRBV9	CASSATTGPDGYTF	TGTGCCAGCAGCGCAACGACAGGGCCAGATGGCTACACCTTC
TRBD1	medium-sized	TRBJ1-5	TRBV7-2	CASSARGNQPQHF	TGTGCCAGCAGCGCCAGGGGGAATCAGCCCCAGCATTTT
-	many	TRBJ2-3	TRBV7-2	CASSLQGITDTQYF	TGTGCCAGCAGCTTACAGGGGATAACAGATACGCAGTATTTT
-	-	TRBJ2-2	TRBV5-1	CASSLAAGQSSGELFF	TGCGCCAGCAGCTTGGCCGCGGGACAGTCGTCCGGGGAGCTGTTTTTT
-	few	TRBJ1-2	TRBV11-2	CASSRGLHHGYTF	TGTGCCAGCAGCCGGGGACTCCACCATGGCTACACCTTC
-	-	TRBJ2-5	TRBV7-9	CASSFHIETQYF	TGTGCCAGCAGCTTCCACATAGAGACCCAGTACTTC
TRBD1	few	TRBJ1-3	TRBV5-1	CASSWTGERNTIYF	TGCGCCAGCAGCTGGACAGGGGAACGAAACACCATATATTTT
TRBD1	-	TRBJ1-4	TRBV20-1	CSTGQGMEKLFF	TGCAGCACGGGACAGGGGATGGAAAAACTGTTTTTT
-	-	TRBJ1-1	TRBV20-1	CSAYRRFTSEAFF	TGCAGTGCTTACAGGAGGTTCACGTCTGAAGCTTTCTTT
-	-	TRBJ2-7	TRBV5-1	CTSSPDTYEQYF	TGCACCAGCAGCCCCGACACATACGAGCAGTACTTC
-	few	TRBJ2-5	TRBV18	CASSQDPETQYF	TGTGCCAGCTCACAGGACCCGGAGACCCAGTACTTC
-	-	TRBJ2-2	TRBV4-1	CASSQGQASGELFF	TGCGCCAGCAGCCAAGGACAGGCGTCCGGGGAGCTGTTTTTT
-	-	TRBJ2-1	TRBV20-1	CSASNIRTNNEQFF	TGCAGTGCTAGTAACATTCGGACTAACAATGAGCAGTTCTTC
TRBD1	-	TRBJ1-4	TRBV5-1	CASSRGQGWPNEKLFF	TGCGCCAGCAGCCGAGGACAGGGTTGGCCTAATGAAAAACTGTTTTTT
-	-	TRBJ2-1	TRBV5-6	CASSLYYNEQFF	TGTGCCAGCAGCCTATACTACAATGAGCAGTTCTTC
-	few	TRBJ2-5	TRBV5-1	CASSLESRGLQETQYF	TGCGCCAGCAGCTTGGAGTCCCGGGGCCTCCAAGAGACCCAGTACTTC
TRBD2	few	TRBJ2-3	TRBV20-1	CSARVLSGIPSDTQYF	TGCAGTGCTAGAGTCCTTAGCGGGATCCCTTCAGATACGCAGTATTTT
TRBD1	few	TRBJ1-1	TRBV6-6	CASSHGTGVGTEAFF	TGTGCCAGCAGTCACGGAACAGGGGTGGGCACTGAAGCTTTCTTT
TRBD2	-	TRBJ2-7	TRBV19	CASSINREASYEQYF	TGTGCCAGTAGCATAAATCGGGAGGCCTCCTACGAGCAGTACTTC
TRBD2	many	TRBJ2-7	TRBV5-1	CASSLSSGSYEQYF	TGCGCCAGCAGCCTTTCTAGCGGGTCCTACGAGCAGTACTTC
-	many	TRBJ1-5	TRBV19	CASSPGINRASNQPQHF	TGTGCCAGTAGTCCCGGAATCAATCGGGCTAGCAATCAGCCCCAGCATTTT
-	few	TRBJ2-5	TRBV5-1	CASSLAGAGETQYF	TGCGCCAGCAGCTTGGCGGGAGCTGGTGAGACCCAGTACTTC